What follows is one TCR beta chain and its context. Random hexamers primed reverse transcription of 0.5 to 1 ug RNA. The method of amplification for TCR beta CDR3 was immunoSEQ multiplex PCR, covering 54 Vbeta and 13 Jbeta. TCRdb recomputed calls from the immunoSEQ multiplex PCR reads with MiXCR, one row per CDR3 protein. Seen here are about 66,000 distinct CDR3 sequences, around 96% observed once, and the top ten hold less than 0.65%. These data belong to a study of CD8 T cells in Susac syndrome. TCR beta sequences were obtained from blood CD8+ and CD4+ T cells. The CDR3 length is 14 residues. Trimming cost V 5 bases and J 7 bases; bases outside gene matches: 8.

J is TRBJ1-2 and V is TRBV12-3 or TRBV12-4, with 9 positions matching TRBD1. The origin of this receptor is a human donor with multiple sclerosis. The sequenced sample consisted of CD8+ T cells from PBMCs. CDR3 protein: CASSPTGGRLGYTF. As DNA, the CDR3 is TGTGCCAGCAGTCCCACAGGGGGCCGGCTTGGCTACACCTTC.